This entry features one TCR beta chain sequence. This entry comes from a study of blood T cell repertoires in COVID-19. V trimming: 1 base; J trimming: 4 bases; junction bases outside the gene matches: 5. CDR3 length equals 15 residues. In germline, CDR1 is SEHNR, CDR2 FQNEAQ (reference sequence). Repertoires were generated with immunoSEQ multiplex PCR, while TCRdb's copy carries only in-frame clones and drops some. The sample lists more than 300,000 clones, 87% occurring once. This study enrolled people aged about 18 to 95 from approximately 24 US geographic areas. Participant-reported clinical history was the basis for cohort assignment.

The V and J genes are TRBV7-9 and TRBJ1-2; 8 bases match TRBD1. Sequencing was carried out using PBMCs or T cells enriched from blood (not recorded which). The sequence derives from a woman in her thirties who had recovered from COVID-19. CDR3 loop: CASSLVGQASYGYTF. The DNA of the CDR3 is TGTGCCAGCAGCTTAGTGGGACAGGCGAGCTATGGCTACACCTTC.